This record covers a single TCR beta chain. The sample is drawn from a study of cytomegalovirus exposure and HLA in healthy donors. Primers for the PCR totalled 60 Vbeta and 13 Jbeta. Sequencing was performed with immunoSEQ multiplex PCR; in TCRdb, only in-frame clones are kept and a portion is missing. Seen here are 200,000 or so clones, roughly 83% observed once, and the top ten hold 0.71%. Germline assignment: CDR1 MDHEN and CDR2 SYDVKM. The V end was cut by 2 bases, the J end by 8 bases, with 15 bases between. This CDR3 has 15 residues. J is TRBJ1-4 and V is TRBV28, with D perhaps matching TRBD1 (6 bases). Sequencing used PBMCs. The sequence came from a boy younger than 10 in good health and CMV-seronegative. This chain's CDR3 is CASSLATGRGEKLFF. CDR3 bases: TGTGCCAGCAGTTTAGCGACAGGTCGCGGGGAAAAACTGTTTTTT.